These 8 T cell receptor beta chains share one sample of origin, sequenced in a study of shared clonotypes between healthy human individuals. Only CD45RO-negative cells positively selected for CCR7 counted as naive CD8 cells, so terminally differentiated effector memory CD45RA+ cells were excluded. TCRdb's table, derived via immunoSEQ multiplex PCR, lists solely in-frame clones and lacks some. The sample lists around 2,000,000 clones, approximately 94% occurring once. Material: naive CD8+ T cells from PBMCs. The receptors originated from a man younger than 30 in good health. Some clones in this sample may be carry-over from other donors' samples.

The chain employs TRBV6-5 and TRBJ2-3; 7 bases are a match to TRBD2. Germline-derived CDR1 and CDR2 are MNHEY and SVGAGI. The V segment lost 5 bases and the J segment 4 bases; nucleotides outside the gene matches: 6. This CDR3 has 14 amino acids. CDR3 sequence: CASSPSRGADTQYF. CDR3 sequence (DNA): TGTGCCAGCAGTCCCTCTCGGGGGGCAGATACGCAGTATTTT.

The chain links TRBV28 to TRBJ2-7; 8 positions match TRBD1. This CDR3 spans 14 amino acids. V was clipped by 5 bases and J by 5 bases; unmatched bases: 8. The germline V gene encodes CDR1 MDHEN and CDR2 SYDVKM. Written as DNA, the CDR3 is TGTGCCAGCAGTGAGACAGGGGAAATCAACGAGCAGTACTTC. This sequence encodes CASSETGEINEQYF. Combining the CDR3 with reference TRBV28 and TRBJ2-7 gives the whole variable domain DVKVTQSSRYLVKRTGEKVFLECVQDMDHENMFWYRQDPGLGLRLIYFSYDVKMKEKGDIPEGYSVSREKKERFSLILESASTNQTSMYLCASSETGEINEQYFGPGTRLTVT.

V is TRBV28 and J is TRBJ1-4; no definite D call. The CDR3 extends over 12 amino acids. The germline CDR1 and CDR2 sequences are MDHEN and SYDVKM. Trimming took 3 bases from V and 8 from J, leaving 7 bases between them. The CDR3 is CASSFLGEKLFF. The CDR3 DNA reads TGTGCCAGCAGTTTCCTGGGGGAAAAACTGTTTTTT.

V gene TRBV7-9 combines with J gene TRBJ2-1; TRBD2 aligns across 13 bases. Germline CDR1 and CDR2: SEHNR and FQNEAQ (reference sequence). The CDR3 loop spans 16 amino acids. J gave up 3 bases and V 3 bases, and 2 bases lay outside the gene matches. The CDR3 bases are TGTGCCAGCAGCTTCCGGACTAGCGGGGGCTACAATGAGCAGTTCTTC. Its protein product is CASSFRTSGGYNEQFF.

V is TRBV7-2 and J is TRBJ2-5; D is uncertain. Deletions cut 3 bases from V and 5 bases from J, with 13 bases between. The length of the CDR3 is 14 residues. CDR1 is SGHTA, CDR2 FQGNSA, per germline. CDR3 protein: CASSFPLRSETQYF. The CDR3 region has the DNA TGTGCCAGCAGCTTCCCTCTCCGTTCGGAGACCCAGTACTTC. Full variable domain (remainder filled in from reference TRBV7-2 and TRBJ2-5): GAGVSQSPSNKVTEKGKDVELRCDPISGHTALYWYRQSLGQGLEFLIYFQGNSAPDKSGLPSDRFSAERTGGSVSTLTIQRTQQEDSAVYLCASSFPLRSETQYFGPGTRLLVL.

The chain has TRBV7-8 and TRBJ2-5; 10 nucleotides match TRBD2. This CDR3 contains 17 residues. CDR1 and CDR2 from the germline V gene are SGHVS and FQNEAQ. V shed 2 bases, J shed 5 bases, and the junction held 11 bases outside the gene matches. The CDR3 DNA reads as TGTGCCAGCAGCTTACATCTAGCGGGAGTTGATGGGGAGACCCAGTACTTC. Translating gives CASSLHLAGVDGETQYF.

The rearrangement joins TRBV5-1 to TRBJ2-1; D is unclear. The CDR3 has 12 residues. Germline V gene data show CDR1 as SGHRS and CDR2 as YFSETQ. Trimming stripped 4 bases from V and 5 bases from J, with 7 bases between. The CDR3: CASSASNNEQFF. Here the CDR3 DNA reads TGCGCCAGCAGCGCAAGTAACAATGAGCAGTTCTTC. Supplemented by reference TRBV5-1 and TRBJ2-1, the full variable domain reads KAGVTQTPRYLIKTRGQQVTLSCSPISGHRSVSWYQQTPGQGLQFLFEYFSETQRNKGNFPGRFSGRQFSNSRSEMNVSTLELGDSALYLCASSASNNEQFFGPGTRLTVL.

The CDR3 spells CASSLASGRSSYNEQFF. The CDR3 DNA reads as TGTGCCAGCAGCTTGGCTAGCGGGAGGTCCTCCTACAATGAGCAGTTCTTC. The V and J genes are TRBV5-6 and TRBJ2-1, with TRBD2 matching over 11 bases. J was trimmed by 0 bases and V by 0 bases; bases with no gene match: 2. Per germline, CDR1 SGHDT and CDR2 YYEEEE. This CDR3 has 17 residues.